This T cell receptor (beta chain) was sequenced in a study of blood T cell repertoires in COVID-19 (dated by TCRdb to about 2020). Regarding the research as a whole: The collaborator samples originated in the United States, Italy and Spain and spanned the acute and convalescent phases of COVID-19. The dataset comprised deeply sampled blood TCRbeta repertoires from subjects exposed to, actively infected with, or recovered from COVID-19. Where available, HLA class I and class II types were taken from metadata supplied by the sample provider and were not determined by assay-based typing. The samples were drawn from the first 160 participants of the ongoing ImmuneRACE study and from over a thousand subjects provided by 6 global collaborators. A freely available public database, intended as a resource for researchers studying the immune response to SARS-CoV-2, is where the repertoires were released. A de-identified subject ID, COVID-19 status, age in years and sex were almost always included in the sample metadata. The prospective study material was composed of cDNA or gDNA derived from T cells, B-cell-depleted T cells, or PBMCs.

Broader findings and caveats from the paper: Clinical and demographic metadata were provided uncurated, with the amount varying by source and participant.

This clone was seen a few times. The target of this receptor is not known. It has no much larger one-base neighbor in the sample; base qualities were not kept. Each collaborating institution followed its own protocols to collect whole blood in K2EDTA tubes. Collaborator samples were shipped for TCRbeta analysis as frozen whole blood, isolated PBMCs, or DNA extracted from either sample type. The immunoSEQ Assay, a bias-controlled multiplex PCR, was used to amplify TCRbeta CDR3 regions from genomic DNA. The paper's processing steps were these. The number of nucleated cells in each sample was estimated from the amplification of reference gene primers within the assay. To quantify the absolute abundance of each unique TCRbeta CDR3 rearrangement, sequence reads were collapsed and filtered. For each sample, productive Simpson clonality was calculated as the square root of Simpson's diversity index across productive rearrangements. Drawn from immuneACCESS, this table holds only the in-frame rearrangements with V and J called that TCRdb kept. Clones are partly lost; checked studies trace under half to an unresolved V gene and leave the rest unexplained. The V and J calls and clone size come from that table; D and trimming were worked out from the DNA. The sample yields some 31,000 clones; more than 85% were counted once. 9.5% to 15% of the sample goes to the ten largest clones.

Based on the germline V gene, the CDR1 and CDR2 sequences are SGHRS and YFSETQ. The CDR3 runs 14 amino acids, cysteine and phenylalanine included. The sequence is cut down to CDR3 DNA, 42 bases in frame from base 1. Relative to germline, V is 1 base shorter and J is 8 bases shorter, with 12 bases between their ends. This receptor was taken from a human donor in a cohort sampled during active COVID-19. The donor label of this sample is uncertain. Sequencing was carried out using peripheral blood. The chain is assembled from TRBV5-1 and TRBJ1-4; no confident D gene assignment can be made. The CDR3 reads as follows: CASSLSLEGEKLFF. In nucleotides, the sequence is TGCGCCAGCAGCTTGTCCCTAGAAGGAGAAAAACTGTTTTTT.